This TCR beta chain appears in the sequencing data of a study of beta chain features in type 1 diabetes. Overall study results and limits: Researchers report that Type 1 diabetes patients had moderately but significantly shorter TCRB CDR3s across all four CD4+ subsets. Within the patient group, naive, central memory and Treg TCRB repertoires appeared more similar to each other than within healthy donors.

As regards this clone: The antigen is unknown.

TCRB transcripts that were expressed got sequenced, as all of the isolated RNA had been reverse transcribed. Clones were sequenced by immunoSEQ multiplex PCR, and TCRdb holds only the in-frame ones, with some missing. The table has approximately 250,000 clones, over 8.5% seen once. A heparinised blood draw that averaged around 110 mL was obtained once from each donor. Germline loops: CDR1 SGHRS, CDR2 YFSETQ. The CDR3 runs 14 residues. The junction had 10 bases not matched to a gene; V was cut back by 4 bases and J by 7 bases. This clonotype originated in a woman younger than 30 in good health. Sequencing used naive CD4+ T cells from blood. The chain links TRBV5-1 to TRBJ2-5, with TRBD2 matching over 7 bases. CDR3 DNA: TGCGCCAGCAGCCCTAGGACTAGTGAGGCGACCCAGTACTTC. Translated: CASSPRTSEATQYF.